This TCR beta chain was recorded in a study of blood T cell repertoires in COVID-19. About the research overall: The United States, Italy and Spain supplied acute and convalescent COVID-19 samples.

Profiling relied on immunoSEQ multiplex PCR, and the TCRdb table lists in-frame clones only, not all of them. The repertoire holds approximately 180,000 clones, with about 88% as singletons. The V gene's germline CDR1 is ENHRY and CDR2 SYGVKD. There are 12 residues in the CDR3. V gave up 3 bases and J gave up 5 bases, with 8 bases separating them. Source material: PBMCs or T cells enriched from blood (not recorded which). The clonotype comes from a woman aged 40 to 49 with acute COVID-19. This sequence joins TRBV10-3 and TRBJ2-7; a possible D gene is TRBD1 (5 bases). The DNA for the CDR3 is TGTGCCATCAGTGAAAGGGGCGACGAGCAGTACTTC. This sequence encodes CAISERGDEQYF.